A selection of T cell receptor beta chains follows, all from one sample in a study of blood T cell repertoires in COVID-19. TCRdb keeps only in-frame clones here, not all; method: immunoSEQ multiplex PCR. The sample has under 400,000 clones, approximately 89% seen once. The source material was peripheral blood. The receptors were gathered from a woman aged 55-69 years with COVID-19, enrolled during active disease. The CDR3 runs from the conserved cysteine through the conserved F or W. The D gene is left open where the match is weak. Rows may omit the clone size; those that give it use once, few, many or a size class.

v_call: TRBV19
clone_size: NA
d_call: NA
j_call: TRBJ2-7
cdr3_nt: TGTGCCAGTAGTATGTCTTCGTTTACCTACGAGCAGTACTTC
cdr3_aa: CASSMSSFTYEQYF

v_call: TRBV2
clone_size: NA
d_call: NA
j_call: TRBJ1-1
cdr3_nt: TGTGCCAGCATCCGGGGGTCAAACACTGAAGCTTTCTTT
cdr3_aa: CASIRGSNTEAFF

v_call: TRBV7-3
clone_size: once
d_call: NA
j_call: TRBJ1-1
cdr3_nt: TGTGCCAGCAGCTTAACTCCCGGGGAGTTGAACACTGAAGCTTTCTTT
cdr3_aa: CASSLTPGELNTEAFF

v_call: TRBV11-3
clone_size: once
d_call: TRBD1
j_call: TRBJ1-1
cdr3_nt: TGTGCCAGCAGCTTAACCGGGACAGGGAACACTGAAGCTTTCTTT
cdr3_aa: CASSLTGTGNTEAFF

v_call: TRBV5-6
clone_size: NA
d_call: TRBD1
j_call: TRBJ1-2
cdr3_nt: TGTGCCAGCAGCATAGGACAGGGGTATGGCTACACCTTC
cdr3_aa: CASSIGQGYGYTF

v_call: TRBV10-3
clone_size: NA
d_call: NA
j_call: TRBJ1-1
cdr3_nt: TGTGCCATCAGTAAGGGGGGGACTGAAGCTTTCTTT
cdr3_aa: CAISKGGTEAFF

v_call: TRBV10-3
clone_size: NA
d_call: NA
j_call: TRBJ2-7
cdr3_nt: TGTGCCATCGGGGGGACAGACCAGTACGAGCAGTACTTC
cdr3_aa: CAIGGTDQYEQYF

v_call: TRBV5-1
clone_size: NA
d_call: NA
j_call: TRBJ2-3
cdr3_nt: TGCGCCAGCGGAAGAGGGGGGGAGGCAGATACGCAGTATTTT
cdr3_aa: CASGRGGEADTQYF

v_call: TRBV2
clone_size: NA
d_call: NA
j_call: TRBJ1-1
cdr3_nt: TGTGCCAGCAGTGAAAAGACAGCGAGAAGGGCTTTCTTT
cdr3_aa: CASSEKTARRAFF

v_call: TRBV7-8
clone_size: NA
d_call: NA
j_call: TRBJ2-1
cdr3_nt: TGTGCCAGCAGCTTAGCGAGGCAGGGGAAGGGTGAGCAGTTCTTC
cdr3_aa: CASSLARQGKGEQFF

v_call: TRBV5-6
clone_size: few
d_call: TRBD1
j_call: TRBJ1-1
cdr3_nt: TGTGCCAGCAGCTTGGACCTAGGGACAGTGGCTGAAGCTTTCTTT
cdr3_aa: CASSLDLGTVAEAFF

v_call: TRBV6-1
clone_size: NA
d_call: NA
j_call: TRBJ2-7
cdr3_nt: TGTGCCAGCAGTGAAGCTCAGGGGAGGGGGCAGTACTTC
cdr3_aa: CASSEAQGRGQYF

v_call: TRBV19
clone_size: NA
d_call: NA
j_call: TRBJ1-6
cdr3_nt: TGTGCCAGTAGTATGGGGACATCCTTCGGAGTACCCCTCCACTTT
cdr3_aa: CASSMGTSFGVPLHF

v_call: TRBV2
clone_size: NA
d_call: TRBD2
j_call: TRBJ2-1
cdr3_nt: TGTGCCAGCAGCTTAGCGGGGGGGGACTACAATGAGCAGTTCTTC
cdr3_aa: CASSLAGGDYNEQFF

v_call: TRBV7-2
clone_size: NA
d_call: TRBD1
j_call: TRBJ1-2
cdr3_nt: TGTGCCAGCAGCTTAGACAGGACAGGCCATGGCTACACCTTC
cdr3_aa: CASSLDRTGHGYTF

v_call: TRBV2
clone_size: NA
d_call: NA
j_call: TRBJ1-1
cdr3_nt: TGTGCCAGCAGTGAGAATGCACTCGGTCGGGCTTTCTTT
cdr3_aa: CASSENALGRAFF

v_call: TRBV5-1
clone_size: NA
d_call: TRBD2
j_call: TRBJ2-2
cdr3_nt: TGCGCCAGTTCCCGGACTAGCGGGGGATCGAACACCGGGGAGCTGTTTTTT
cdr3_aa: CASSRTSGGSNTGELFF

v_call: TRBV9
clone_size: NA
d_call: NA
j_call: TRBJ2-1
cdr3_nt: TGTGCCAGCAGCGAGGGGGGGGACTCATACAATGAGCAGTTCTTC
cdr3_aa: CASSEGGDSYNEQFF

v_call: TRBV19
clone_size: NA
d_call: NA
j_call: TRBJ1-2
cdr3_nt: TGTGCCAGTAGTCTTCCCGGACGGGATAAAAGGGGCTACACCTTC
cdr3_aa: CASSLPGRDKRGYTF

v_call: TRBV6-5
clone_size: NA
d_call: TRBD1
j_call: TRBJ2-7
cdr3_nt: TGTGCCAGCAGTTACTCGGGGGACAGCGCCTACGAGCAGTACTTC
cdr3_aa: CASSYSGDSAYEQYF

v_call: TRBV19
clone_size: NA
d_call: TRBD1
j_call: TRBJ1-2
cdr3_nt: TGTGCCAGTAGTATCGGGACAGTCTATGGCTACACCTTC
cdr3_aa: CASSIGTVYGYTF

v_call: TRBV2
clone_size: NA
d_call: NA
j_call: TRBJ1-1
cdr3_nt: TGTGCTAGCAGTGGAACGGTGAGCACTGAAGCTTTCTTT
cdr3_aa: CASSGTVSTEAFF

v_call: TRBV27
clone_size: NA
d_call: TRBD1
j_call: TRBJ1-6
cdr3_nt: TGTGCCAGCAGTAAGGACAGGGATGGGGGCTATAATTCACCCCTCCACTTT
cdr3_aa: CASSKDRDGGYNSPLHF